These T cell receptor beta chains were read from a single sample in a study of T cell responses to AZD1222 COVID-19 vaccine. TCRdb keeps only in-frame clones here, not all; method: immunoSEQ multiplex PCR. The sample contains 140,000 to 150,000 clones, about 90% of which appear only once. The material sequenced was peripheral blood, taken on day 0 of MenACWY control vaccination. Receptors originate from an adult in good health. CDR3s include the opening cysteine and the closing phenylalanine or tryptophan. A D gene is named only where the DNA matches it firmly. Rows give clone size only sometimes, using once, few, many, or a class for an expanded clone.

V gene	CDR3 length	D gene	clone size	J gene	CDR3 DNA	CDR3 protein
TRBV5-4	18	TRBD1	once	TRBJ1-4	TGTGCCAGCAGCTCCCGGGACAGGGGCGCCGGGCGAAATGAAAAACTGTTTTTT	CASSSRDRGAGRNEKLFF
TRBV10-2	17	.	.	TRBJ2-1	TGCGCCAGCAAAAAAGGGTCGAAGCTGAAGTCCTACAATGAGCAGTTCTTC	CASKKGSKLKSYNEQFF
TRBV5-1	16	TRBD2	.	TRBJ2-1	TGCGCCAGCAGCTCGGGACTAGCGGGGGGCTACAATGAGCAGTTCTTC	CASSSGLAGGYNEQFF
TRBV10-3	12	.	.	TRBJ1-5	TGTGCCATCAGTGAGCCGAGTCAGCCCCAGCATTTT	CAISEPSQPQHF
TRBV19	14	.	few	TRBJ1-2	TGTGCCAGTAGCGGCACCAGGGTACATTATGGCTACACCTTC	CASSGTRVHYGYTF
TRBV5-1	15	TRBD2	.	TRBJ2-7	TGCGCCAGCAGCTTGGAGGGAGGGGCAGCGAGAGAGCAGTACTTC	CASSLEGGAAREQYF
TRBV7-9	15	TRBD1	few	TRBJ1-4	TGTGCCAGCAGCTTACCGACAGGGGCGAGTGAAAAACTGTTTTTT	CASSLPTGASEKLFF
TRBV3-1/TRBV3-2	13	.	.	TRBJ1-1	TGTGCCAGCAGCCGAGGGGGGAACACTGAAGCTTTCTTT	CASSRGGNTEAFF
TRBV4-1	15	.	.	TRBJ1-6	TGCGCCAGCAGCCAAGGGACAGTACATAATTCACCCCTCCACTTT	CASSQGTVHNSPLHF
TRBV19	12	TRBD1	.	TRBJ1-1	TGTGCCAGTAGTGACAGGGGCGCTGAAGCTTTCTTT	CASSDRGAEAFF
TRBV4-2	17	.	.	TRBJ2-7	TGTGCCAGCAGCCAAGATGGTCAACGGGAGATCAGCTTCGAGCAGTACTTC	CASSQDGQREISFEQYF
TRBV9	15	TRBD1	.	TRBJ2-7	TGTGCCAGCAGCGTAGCAGGGACAGGGTCCTACGAGCAGTACTTC	CASSVAGTGSYEQYF
TRBV28	15	TRBD1	.	TRBJ1-4	TGTGCCAGCAGTCTGGGCGGGACAGGGGATGAAAAACTGTTTTTT	CASSLGGTGDEKLFF
TRBV9	16	TRBD1	few	TRBJ1-6	TGTGCCAGCAGCGCCGTGGGACAGGGTAATAATTCACCCCTCCACTTT	CASSAVGQGNNSPLHF
TRBV28	12	.	.	TRBJ2-2	TGTGCCAGCCGGAAGAACACCGGGGAGCTGTTTTTT	CASRKNTGELFF
TRBV19	16	.	.	TRBJ1-4	TGTGCCAGTCACCACCACAGGGCGCGCACTAATGAAAAACTGTTTTTT	CASHHHRARTNEKLFF
TRBV27	15	.	.	TRBJ1-1	TGTGCCAGCAGTTTTTCGGTGGGGTACAACACTGAAGCTTTCTTT	CASSFSVGYNTEAFF
TRBV6-5	15	TRBD2	.	TRBJ2-2	TGTGCCAGCAGTTCCGGAGCGGGGGGTACCGGGGAGCTGTTTTTT	CASSSGAGGTGELFF
TRBV3-1/TRBV3-2	15	.	.	TRBJ2-1	TGTGCCAGCAGCCCTCGAGATAGCGGATACAATGAGCAGTTCTTC	CASSPRDSGYNEQFF
TRBV6-6	15	.	.	TRBJ1-5	TGTGCCAGCAGTTATAGGGCAGGGTCAGGTCAGCCCCAGCATTTT	CASSYRAGSGQPQHF
TRBV27	13	.	.	TRBJ2-7	TGTGCCAGCAGTTCACCATCCGTTTCCGAGCAGTACTTC	CASSSPSVSEQYF
TRBV19	16	TRBD2	.	TRBJ2-2	TGTGCCAGTAGTAATCTAGCGGGGGACGCCACCGGGGAGCTGTTTTTT	CASSNLAGDATGELFF
TRBV2	18	.	.	TRBJ1-6	TGTGCCAGCAGTGACGGGTCGGCAGGGCTCTCGTATAATTCACCCCTCCACTTT	CASSDGSAGLSYNSPLHF
TRBV9	15	TRBD2	.	TRBJ2-2	TGTGCCAGCAGCGTAAATAGCGGGGACACCGGGGAGCTGTTTTTT	CASSVNSGDTGELFF
TRBV12-3/TRBV12-4	12	.	.	TRBJ2-1	TGTGCCAGCAGTTTATCCAGGAATGAGCAGTTCTTC	CASSLSRNEQFF
TRBV20-1	11	.	.	TRBJ1-5	TGCAGTGCTAGAGGGGAACAGCCCCAGCATTTT	CSARGEQPQHF
TRBV24-1	15	.	.	TRBJ2-1	TGTGCCACCAGTGATTTAGGTGGGAGAAAGAATGAGCAGTTCTTC	CATSDLGGRKNEQFF
TRBV29-1	15	.	.	TRBJ1-2	TGCAGCGTTGGTCTGATACAGGCCACCAACTATGGCTACACCTTC	CSVGLIQATNYGYTF
TRBV5-1	13	TRBD1	.	TRBJ1-1	TGCGCCAGCAGCCCCGGGACAGGCACTGAAGCTTTCTTT	CASSPGTGTEAFF
TRBV6-5	12	.	.	TRBJ2-5	TGTGCCAGCAGTTCGGGGATGCAGACCCAGTACTTC	CASSSGMQTQYF
TRBV19	14	.	few	TRBJ2-2	TGTGCCAGTAGTATCGTAGGCCCTCCCGGGGAGCTGTTTTTT	CASSIVGPPGELFF
TRBV6-5	15	TRBD1	.	TRBJ1-5	TGTGCCAGCAGCCTAGGACAGGGGGGGTATCAGCCCCAGCATTTT	CASSLGQGGYQPQHF
TRBV28	14	.	.	TRBJ2-5	TGTGCCAGCAGTCCGGGGGGCGGGAAAGAGACCCAGTACTTC	CASSPGGGKETQYF
TRBV11-2	14	.	once	TRBJ1-2	TGTGCCAGCAGCTTAGATCTCAGCAAACGTGGCTACACCTTC	CASSLDLSKRGYTF
TRBV24-1	19	TRBD2	.	TRBJ2-2	TGTGCCACCAGTGATCTACGGCCCGGGACTAGGATAAACACCGGGGAGCTGTTTTTT	CATSDLRPGTRINTGELFF
TRBV19	17	TRBD2	.	TRBJ2-3	TGTGCCAGTAGTATAAGGAGGAGCGGGGGGGCTTTAGATACGCAGTATTTT	CASSIRRSGGALDTQYF
TRBV30	15	TRBD1	.	TRBJ1-2	TGTGCCTGGATAGAGGGGGAAGGGGGCACCTATGGCTACACCTTC	CAWIEGEGGTYGYTF
TRBV7-3	13	.	.	TRBJ2-3	TGTGCCAGCAGCTTCTGGCCCACAGATACGCAGTATTTT	CASSFWPTDTQYF
TRBV3-1/TRBV3-2	16	TRBD1	once	TRBJ1-5	TGTGCCAGCAGCCAGACAGGGGGTAAAGTCAATCAGCCCCAGCATTTT	CASSQTGGKVNQPQHF
TRBV19	12	.	.	TRBJ1-4	TGTGCCAGTAGTATCGGAGGGGAAAAACTGTTTTTT	CASSIGGEKLFF
TRBV30	12	.	.	TRBJ2-1	TGTGCCTGGAGTGTCCCCTACAATGAGCAGTTCTTC	CAWSVPYNEQFF
TRBV11-2	15	TRBD2	.	TRBJ2-3	TGTGCCAGCAGCTTAGATTTAAGCGGGAGAGATACGCAGTATTTT	CASSLDLSGRDTQYF
TRBV7-2	15	.	.	TRBJ1-2	TGTGCCAGCAGCTTATCACTCTCTTCTATCTATGGCTACACCTTC	CASSLSLSSIYGYTF
TRBV10-2	12	.	.	TRBJ2-3	TGCGCCTCCGACCCGGGGACAGATACGCAGTATTTT	CASDPGTDTQYF
TRBV4-1	16	.	.	TRBJ2-1	TGCGCCAGCAGCCAAGTAGGATCCGGCTCCTACAATGAGCAGTTCTTC	CASSQVGSGSYNEQFF
TRBV2	14	.	.	TRBJ1-4	TGTGCCAGCAGGCGGGTCCCGGCTAATGAAAAACTGTTTTTT	CASRRVPANEKLFF
TRBV4-2	17	TRBD1	.	TRBJ1-3	TGTGCCAGCAGCCTCGACAGGGGAGGGAAATCTGGAAACACCATATATTTT	CASSLDRGGKSGNTIYF
TRBV12-3/TRBV12-4	13	.	.	TRBJ1-2	TGTGCCAGCAGCCGTCAGACAGGCTATGGCTACACCTTC	CASSRQTGYGYTF
TRBV30	15	.	.	TRBJ1-4	TGTGCCTGGAGTCGAGGGACTGGGAGGTGGGAAAAACTGTTTTTT	CAWSRGTGRWEKLFF
TRBV5-8	15	.	.	TRBJ1-5	TGTGCCAGCAGCTATCCCCGCCAGAACAATCAGCCCCAGCATTTT	CASSYPRQNNQPQHF
TRBV7-9	16	TRBD2	.	TRBJ2-3	TGTGCCAGCAGCCCCGTGGGCGGGGGAAGCACAGATACGCAGTATTTT	CASSPVGGGSTDTQYF
TRBV18	15	.	.	TRBJ1-3	TGTGCCAGCTCAACATTACAGGGCTCTGGAAACACCATATATTTT	CASSTLQGSGNTIYF
TRBV28	14	TRBD2	.	TRBJ2-1	TGTGCCAGCAGCAGCGGGACCAAGGACAATGAGCAGTTCTTC	CASSSGTKDNEQFF